Listed below are T cell receptor beta chains from one sample, sequenced in a study of T cell changes during pregnancy in multiple sclerosis. The protocol was immunoSEQ multiplex PCR, while the TCRdb copy is restricted to in-frame clones and leaves out a portion. Here the sample spans about 98,000 clones, under 95% being singletons. Material: peripheral blood, obtained after pregnancy. These receptors originate from a female donor in good health, enrolled as a control in a pregnancy study. CDR3s include the opening cysteine and the closing phenylalanine or tryptophan. Fields, in order: CDR3 protein, CDR3 DNA, J gene, D gene, V gene, clone size. D genes are given only for firm matches. Size is omitted from some rows. Given values are once, few, many or a class for expanded clones.

CASRFGQGGLFF,TGTGCCAGCAGATTCGGACAGGGAGGGTTGTTCTTC,TRBJ2-1,NA,TRBV5-4,NA
CASSLDSNYGYTF,TGTGCCAGCTCACTCGACAGTAACTATGGCTACACCTTC,TRBJ1-2,NA,TRBV18,NA
CASSIVHGLASGRGTQYF,TGTGCCAGTAGTATAGTCCACGGACTTGCTAGCGGGAGAGGGACGCAGTATTTT,TRBJ2-3,TRBD2,TRBV19,NA
CASSSHGQLNTEAFF,TGTGCCAGCAGCTCACATGGACAGCTTAACACTGAAGCTTTCTTT,TRBJ1-1,NA,TRBV13,NA
CASSPQWGGNTEAFF,TGTGCCAGTAGTCCCCAATGGGGGGGCAACACTGAAGCTTTCTTT,TRBJ1-1,NA,TRBV19,NA
CASSYADTDQPQHF,TGTGCCAGCAGTTACGCCGACACCGATCAGCCCCAGCATTTT,TRBJ1-5,NA,TRBV6-5,NA
CASSQIAFDYGYTF,TGCGCCAGCAGCCAAATAGCGTTTGACTATGGCTACACCTTC,TRBJ1-2,NA,TRBV4-1,NA
CATSRRQGGGVGYGYTF,TGTGCCACCAGCAGAAGACAGGGCGGCGGAGTGGGCTATGGCTACACCTTC,TRBJ1-2,TRBD1,TRBV15,NA
CASSQGYRGRTEAFF,TGCGCCAGCAGCCAGGGGTACAGGGGTAGAACTGAAGCTTTCTTT,TRBJ1-1,TRBD1,TRBV4-1,few
CASSFTGDEQYF,TGTGCCAGCAGCTTTACAGGGGATGAGCAGTACTTC,TRBJ2-7,TRBD1,TRBV7-9,few
CASSQREQETQYF,TGTGCCAGCAGCCAACGGGAGCAAGAGACCCAGTACTTC,TRBJ2-5,NA,TRBV4-2,NA
CASSLGGRGLKNIQYF,TGTGCCAGCAGCTTAGGTGGCAGGGGGCTTAAAAACATTCAGTACTTC,TRBJ2-4,TRBD1,TRBV5-8,once
CASYTLRLAGVSEQFF,TGTGCCAGCTACACCCTAAGACTAGCGGGAGTCAGTGAGCAGTTCTTC,TRBJ2-1,TRBD2,TRBV27,NA
CASSLDLRAGTQYF,TGTGCCAGCAGCTTAGATCTGAGGGCGGGTACGCAGTATTTT,TRBJ2-3,NA,TRBV7-8,NA
CASSFRESSYEQYF,TGTGCCAGCAGCTTCCGGGAGAGCTCCTACGAGCAGTACTTC,TRBJ2-7,NA,TRBV7-9,few
CASPGQGADGYTF,TGTGCCAGTCCGGGACAGGGGGCCGATGGCTACACCTTC,TRBJ1-2,TRBD1,TRBV2,NA
CASSLERREQFF,TGTGCCAGCAGCTTAGAACGGCGGGAGCAGTTCTTC,TRBJ2-1,NA,TRBV7-8,NA
CASSFLTGTQTGAQYF,TGTGCCAGCAGCTTTTTGACCGGGACTCAAACTGGGGCCCAGTACTTC,TRBJ2-5,NA,TRBV5-5,NA
CASSPTFRPTGGIIYGYTF,TGCGCCAGCAGCCCAACATTTCGGCCGACAGGGGGCATAATTTATGGCTACACCTTC,TRBJ1-2,TRBD1,TRBV5-1,NA
CASKPGQATFQYF,TGTGCCAGCAAGCCGGGACAGGCGACCTTTCAGTACTTC,TRBJ2-7,TRBD1,TRBV6-6,NA
CASSINSGSLNEQFF,TGTGCCAGTAGTATTAATAGCGGGAGTCTCAATGAGCAGTTCTTC,TRBJ2-1,TRBD2,TRBV19,NA
CASSILGLAGETQYF,TGTGCCAGTAGTATTTTGGGACTAGCGGGAGAGACCCAGTACTTC,TRBJ2-5,TRBD2,TRBV19,NA
CASRGVAATTNEKLFF,TGTGCCAGTAGAGGGGTGGCAGCCACAACTAATGAAAAACTGTTTTTT,TRBJ1-4,NA,TRBV19,NA
CATDAGGLDEQFF,TGTGCCACCGACGCGGGGGGCCTGGATGAGCAGTTCTTC,TRBJ2-1,TRBD2,TRBV19,NA
CASSFPGQGMSWAFF,TGTGCCAGCAGCTTCCCCGGACAGGGAATGTCTTGGGCTTTCTTT,TRBJ1-1,TRBD1,TRBV11-3,NA
CASSWGGDRTHF,TGTGCCAGCAGCTGGGGGGGGGACAGGACCCACTTC,TRBJ2-7,NA,TRBV7-9,NA
CASSIDPSLAGTNTGELFF,TGTGCCAGTAGTATAGATCCCTCACTAGCGGGAACTAACACCGGGGAGCTGTTTTTT,TRBJ2-2,TRBD2,TRBV19,NA
CASSLNRSMFTEAFF,TGTGCCAGCAGCTTAAACAGAAGCATGTTCACTGAAGCTTTCTTT,TRBJ1-1,NA,TRBV7-3,NA
CASSPGQGRETQYF,TGTGCCAGCTCACCGGGACAGGGGAGGGAGACCCAGTACTTC,TRBJ2-5,TRBD1,TRBV18,NA
CATGTANTEAFF,TGTGCCACAGGGACAGCGAACACTGAAGCTTTCTTT,TRBJ1-1,TRBD1,TRBV19,once
CASSPGTGDYQPQHF,TGTGCCAGCAGCCCTGGGACAGGCGATTATCAGCCCCAGCATTTT,TRBJ1-5,TRBD1,TRBV6-1,NA
CASSLIQGWNTEAFF,TGTGCCAGCAGCTTGATACAGGGATGGAACACTGAAGCTTTCTTT,TRBJ1-1,NA,TRBV5-6,NA
CASSESGTGLRNTIYF,TGTGCCAGCAGTGAATCAGGGACAGGGCTTCGAAACACCATATATTTT,TRBJ1-3,TRBD1,TRBV25-1,NA
CASRSEQREQYF,TGTGCCAGCAGGAGTGAGCAGCGCGAGCAGTACTTC,TRBJ2-7,NA,TRBV21-1,once
CASSRDRVDGYTF,TGTGCCAGCAGCCGAGACAGGGTGGATGGCTACACCTTC,TRBJ1-2,TRBD1,TRBV28,NA
CASSPRTYREAYEQYF,TGTGCCAGCAGCCCCCGAACATACAGGGAAGCCTACGAGCAGTACTTC,TRBJ2-7,NA,TRBV11-2,NA
CASSYSRGATNTEAFF,TGTGCCAGCAGTTACTCACGGGGGGCGACGAACACTGAAGCTTTCTTT,TRBJ1-1,NA,TRBV6-5,NA
CASSERGRNTEAFF,TGTGCCAGCAGTGAAAGGGGCCGGAACACTGAAGCTTTCTTT,TRBJ1-1,NA,TRBV2,few
CASSQGAIDEQYF,TGCGCCAGCAGCCAGGGGGCGATCGACGAGCAGTACTTC,TRBJ2-7,TRBD1,TRBV5-1,once
CATSRDPQAINEQFF,TGTGCCACCAGCAGAGACCCTCAGGCCATTAATGAGCAGTTCTTC,TRBJ2-1,NA,TRBV15,NA
CASSLNNSPETQYF,TGTGCCAGCAGTTTAAATAATAGCCCCGAGACCCAGTACTTC,TRBJ2-5,NA,TRBV27,once
CASSPAGYNTEAFF,TGTGCCAGCAGCCCAGCGGGCTACAACACTGAAGCTTTCTTT,TRBJ1-1,NA,TRBV7-2,few